The present T cell receptor beta chain was sequenced within a study of early T cells in non-severe SARS-CoV-2 infection. Comments on this clonotype: Its antigen is undetermined.

CDR1 is KGHSH, CDR2 LQKENI, per germline. The CDR3 contains 14 residues. The V and J ends lost 4 bases and 5 bases, in that order; junction bases with no gene match: 2. Molecules of cDNA were individually given unique molecular identifiers that were attached to them. A single record per CDR3 protein comes from TCRdb applying MiXCR to the 5' RACE reads. Of fewer than 30,000 distinct CDR3 sequences detected, less than 10% appear once; the ten largest clones hold roughly an eighth. The study, taken as a whole, reports: Clonotype matching in VDJdb favored anti-spike CD8 responses and did not capture private and CD4 specificities.

The source is an adult who was a healthcare worker with PCR-confirmed SARS-CoV-2 infection or an uninfected control (not recorded which). The sample comprised whole blood. The chain recombines TRBV18 with TRBJ2-3; TRBD2 agrees at 11 bases. CDR3 DNA sequence: TGTGCCAGCTCACAGACTAGCGGGGTAGATACGCAGTATTTT. The encoded protein is CASSQTSGVDTQYF.